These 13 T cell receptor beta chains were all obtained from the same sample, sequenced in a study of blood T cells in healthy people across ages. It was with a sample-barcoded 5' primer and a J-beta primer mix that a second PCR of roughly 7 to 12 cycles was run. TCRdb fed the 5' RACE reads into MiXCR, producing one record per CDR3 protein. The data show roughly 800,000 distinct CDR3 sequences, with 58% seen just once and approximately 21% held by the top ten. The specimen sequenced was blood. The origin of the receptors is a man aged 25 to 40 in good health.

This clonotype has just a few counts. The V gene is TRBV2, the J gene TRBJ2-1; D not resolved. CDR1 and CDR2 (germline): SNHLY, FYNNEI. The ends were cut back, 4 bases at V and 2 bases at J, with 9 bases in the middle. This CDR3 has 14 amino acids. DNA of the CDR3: TGTGCCAGCAGTGTTCTTCCTGCCTACAATGAGCAGTTCTTC. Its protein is CASSVLPAYNEQFF. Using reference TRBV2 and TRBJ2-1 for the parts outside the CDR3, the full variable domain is EPEVTQTPSHQVTQMGQEVILRCVPISNHLYFYWYRQILGQKVEFLVSFYNNEISEKSEIFDDQFSVERPDGSNFTLKIRSTKLEDSAMYFCASSVLPAYNEQFFGPGTRLTVL.

The CDR3 DNA reads TGTGCCAGCTCACCCGCTGGGGACACCCAGTACTTC. Its protein is CASSPAGDTQYF. This chain connects TRBV18 to TRBJ2-3; D could derive from TRBD1 or TRBD2 (5 bases each). TRBJ2-5 explains the end of the DNA better; the J call may be wrong. From germline, CDR1 is KGHSH and CDR2 LQKENI. The CDR3 extends over 12 amino acids.

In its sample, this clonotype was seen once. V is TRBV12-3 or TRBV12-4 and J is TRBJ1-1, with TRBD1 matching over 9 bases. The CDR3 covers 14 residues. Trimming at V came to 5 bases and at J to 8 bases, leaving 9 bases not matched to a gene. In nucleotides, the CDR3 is TGTGCCAGCAGTGAGACAGGGGGTCAAAGGGAAGCTTTCTTT. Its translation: CASSETGGQREAFF.

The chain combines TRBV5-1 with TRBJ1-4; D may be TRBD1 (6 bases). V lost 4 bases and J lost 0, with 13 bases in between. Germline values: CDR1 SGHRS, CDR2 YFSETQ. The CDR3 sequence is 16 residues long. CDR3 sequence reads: CASSARQAATNEKLFF. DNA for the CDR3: TGCGCCAGCAGCGCGAGACAGGCTGCAACTAATGAAAAACTGTTTTTT.

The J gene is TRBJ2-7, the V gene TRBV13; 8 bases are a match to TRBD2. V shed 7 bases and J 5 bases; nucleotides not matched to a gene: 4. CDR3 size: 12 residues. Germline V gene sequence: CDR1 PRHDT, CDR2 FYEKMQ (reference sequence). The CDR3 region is CASTLAANEQYF. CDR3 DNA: TGTGCCAGCACACTAGCGGCAAACGAGCAGTACTTC.

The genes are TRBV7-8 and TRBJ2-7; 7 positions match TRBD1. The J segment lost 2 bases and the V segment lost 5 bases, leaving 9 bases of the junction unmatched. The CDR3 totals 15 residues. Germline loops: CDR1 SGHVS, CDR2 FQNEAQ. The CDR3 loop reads CASSHTGTATYEQYF. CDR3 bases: TGTGCCAGCAGCCACACCGGGACAGCAACCTACGAGCAGTACTTC.

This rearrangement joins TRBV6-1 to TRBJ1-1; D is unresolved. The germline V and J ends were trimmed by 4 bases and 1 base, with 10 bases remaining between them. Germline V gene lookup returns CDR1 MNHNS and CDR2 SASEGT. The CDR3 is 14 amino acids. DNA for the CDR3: TGTGCCAGCAGTGCCGAGGCAGCGAACACTGAAGCTTTCTTT. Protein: CASSAEAANTEAFF.

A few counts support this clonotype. CDR3 sequence reads: CASTTRGTDILALHF. The CDR3 DNA sequence: TGTGCCAGCACTACTCGAGGGACTGACATTCTGGCCCTCCACTTT. V gene TRBV7-2 combines with J gene TRBJ1-6, with D perhaps TRBD1 (5 bases). The germline gives CDR1 SGHTA, CDR2 FQGNSA. V dropped 7 bases and J dropped 14 bases, with 24 bases sitting between them. The CDR3 runs to 15 residues. Supplemented by reference TRBV7-2 and TRBJ1-6, the full variable domain reads GAGVSQSPSNKVTEKGKDVELRCDPISGHTALYWYRQSLGQGLEFLIYFQGNSAPDKSGLPSDRFSAERTGGSVSTLTIQRTQQEDSAVYLCASTTRGTDILALHFGNGTRLTVT.

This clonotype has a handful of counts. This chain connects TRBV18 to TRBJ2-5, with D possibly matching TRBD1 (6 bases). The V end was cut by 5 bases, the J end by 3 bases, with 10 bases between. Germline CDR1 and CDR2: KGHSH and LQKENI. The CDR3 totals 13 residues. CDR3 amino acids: CASSARTEETQYF. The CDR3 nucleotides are TGTGCCAGCTCAGCACGGACAGAAGAGACCCAGTACTTC. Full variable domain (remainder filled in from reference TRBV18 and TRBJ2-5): NAGVMQNPRHLVRRRGQEARLRCSPMKGHSHVYWYRQLPEEGLKFMVYLQKENIIDESGMPKERFSAEFPKEGPSILRIQQVVRGDSAAYFCASSARTEETQYFGPGTRLLVL.

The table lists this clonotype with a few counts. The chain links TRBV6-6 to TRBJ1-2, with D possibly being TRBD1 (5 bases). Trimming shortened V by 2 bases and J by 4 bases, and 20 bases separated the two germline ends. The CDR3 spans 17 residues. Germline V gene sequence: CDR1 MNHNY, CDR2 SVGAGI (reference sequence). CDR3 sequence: CASSYGQGDTRFYGYTF. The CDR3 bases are TGTGCCAGCAGTTACGGGCAGGGTGATACCCGCTTCTATGGCTACACCTTC.

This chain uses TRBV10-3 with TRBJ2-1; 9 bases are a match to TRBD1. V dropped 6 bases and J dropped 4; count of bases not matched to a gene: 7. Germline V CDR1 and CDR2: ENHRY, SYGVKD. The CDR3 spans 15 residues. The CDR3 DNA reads TGTGCCATCAGCTCGGGACAGGGTGGGTACAATGAGCAGTTCTTC. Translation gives CAISSGQGGYNEQFF.

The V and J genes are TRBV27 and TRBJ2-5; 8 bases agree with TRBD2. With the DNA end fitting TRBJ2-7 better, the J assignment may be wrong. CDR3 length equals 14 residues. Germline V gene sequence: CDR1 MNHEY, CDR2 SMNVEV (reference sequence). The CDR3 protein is CASAVLAGTYEQYF. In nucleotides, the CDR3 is TGTGCCAGCGCTGTATTAGCGGGGACCTACGAGCAGTACTTC.

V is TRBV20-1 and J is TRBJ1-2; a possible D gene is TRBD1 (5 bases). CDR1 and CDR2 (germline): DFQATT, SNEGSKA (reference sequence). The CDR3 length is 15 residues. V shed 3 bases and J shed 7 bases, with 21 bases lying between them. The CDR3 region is CSASDPGEGRAGYTF. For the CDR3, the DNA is TGCAGTGCTAGTGATCCTGGGGAGGGGAGGGCTGGCTACACCTTC.